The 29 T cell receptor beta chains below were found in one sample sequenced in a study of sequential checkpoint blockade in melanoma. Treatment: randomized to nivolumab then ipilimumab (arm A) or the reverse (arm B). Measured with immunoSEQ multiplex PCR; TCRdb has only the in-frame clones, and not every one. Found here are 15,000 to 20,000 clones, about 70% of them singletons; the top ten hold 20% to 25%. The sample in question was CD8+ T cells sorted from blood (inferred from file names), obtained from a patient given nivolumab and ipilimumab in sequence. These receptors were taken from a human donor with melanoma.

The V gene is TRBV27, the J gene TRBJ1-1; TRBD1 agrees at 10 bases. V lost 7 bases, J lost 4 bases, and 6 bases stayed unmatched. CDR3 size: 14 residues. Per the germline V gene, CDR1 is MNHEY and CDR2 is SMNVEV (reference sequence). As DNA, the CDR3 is TGTGCCAGCACGGACAGGGGGGGGACCACTGAAGCTTTCTTT. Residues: CASTDRGGTTEAFF.

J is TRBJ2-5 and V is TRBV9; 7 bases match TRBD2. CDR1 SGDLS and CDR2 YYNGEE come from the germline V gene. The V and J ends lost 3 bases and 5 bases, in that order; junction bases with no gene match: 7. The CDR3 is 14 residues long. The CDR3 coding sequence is TGTGCCAGCAGCGCTGGACTAGGAGGGGAGACCCAGTACTTC. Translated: CASSAGLGGETQYF. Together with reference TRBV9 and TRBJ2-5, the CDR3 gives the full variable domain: DSGVTQTPKHLITATGQRVTLRCSPRSGDLSVYWYQQSLDQGLQFLIQYYNGEERAKGNILERFSAQQFPDLHSELNLSSLELGDSALYFCASSAGLGGETQYFGPGTRLLVL.

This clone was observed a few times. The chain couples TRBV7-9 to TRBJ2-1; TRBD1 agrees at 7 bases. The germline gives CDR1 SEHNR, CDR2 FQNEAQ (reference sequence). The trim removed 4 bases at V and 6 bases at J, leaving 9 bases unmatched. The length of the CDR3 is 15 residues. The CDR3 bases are TGTGCCAGCAGCTCCCAGACAGGGCCCGGCAATGAGCAGTTCTTC. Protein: CASSSQTGPGNEQFF.

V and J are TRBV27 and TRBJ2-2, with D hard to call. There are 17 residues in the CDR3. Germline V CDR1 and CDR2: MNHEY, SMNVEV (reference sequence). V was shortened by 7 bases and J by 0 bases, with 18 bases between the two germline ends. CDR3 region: CASTEFTTNPNTGELFF. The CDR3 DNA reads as TGTGCCAGCACAGAATTTACAACCAACCCGAACACCGGGGAGCTGTTTTTT.

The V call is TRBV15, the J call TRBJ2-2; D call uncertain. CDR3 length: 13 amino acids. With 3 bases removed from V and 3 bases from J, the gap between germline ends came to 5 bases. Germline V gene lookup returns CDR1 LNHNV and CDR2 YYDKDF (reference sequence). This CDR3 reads CATSSVYTGELFF. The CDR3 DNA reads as TGTGCCACCAGCAGCGTCTACACCGGGGAGCTGTTTTTT.

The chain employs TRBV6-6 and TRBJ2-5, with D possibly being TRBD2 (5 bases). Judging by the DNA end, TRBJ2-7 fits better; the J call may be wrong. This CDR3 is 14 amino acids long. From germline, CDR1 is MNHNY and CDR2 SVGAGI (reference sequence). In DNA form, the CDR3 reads TGTGCCAGCAGGTATATAACCGGACTTGACGAGCAGTACTTC. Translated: CASRYITGLDEQYF.

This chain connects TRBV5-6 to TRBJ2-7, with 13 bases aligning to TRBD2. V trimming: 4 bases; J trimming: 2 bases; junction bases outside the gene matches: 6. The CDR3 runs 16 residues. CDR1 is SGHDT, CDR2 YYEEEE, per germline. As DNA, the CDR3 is TGTGCCAGCAGCATGACTAGCGGGGGGTTCCCCTACGAGCAGTACGTC. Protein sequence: CASSMTSGGFPYEQYV.

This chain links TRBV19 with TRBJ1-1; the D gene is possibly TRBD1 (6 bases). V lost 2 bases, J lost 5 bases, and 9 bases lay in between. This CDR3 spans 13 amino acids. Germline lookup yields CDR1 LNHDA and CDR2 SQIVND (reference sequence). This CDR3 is CASSISGATEAFF. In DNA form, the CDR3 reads TGTGCCAGTAGTATATCAGGGGCTACTGAAGCTTTCTTT.

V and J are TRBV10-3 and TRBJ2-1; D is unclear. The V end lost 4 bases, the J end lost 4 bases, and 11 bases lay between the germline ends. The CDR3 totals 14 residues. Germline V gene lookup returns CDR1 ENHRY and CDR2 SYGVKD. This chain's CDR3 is CAISGQRIYNEQFF. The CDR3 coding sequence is TGTGCCATCAGTGGTCAGCGAATATACAATGAGCAGTTCTTC.

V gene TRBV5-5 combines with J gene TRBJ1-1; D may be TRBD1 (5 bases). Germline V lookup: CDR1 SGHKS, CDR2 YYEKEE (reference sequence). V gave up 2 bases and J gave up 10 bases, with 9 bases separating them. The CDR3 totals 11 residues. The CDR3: CASSFGHLAFF. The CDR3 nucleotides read TGTGCCAGCAGCTTTGGACATCTAGCTTTCTTT.

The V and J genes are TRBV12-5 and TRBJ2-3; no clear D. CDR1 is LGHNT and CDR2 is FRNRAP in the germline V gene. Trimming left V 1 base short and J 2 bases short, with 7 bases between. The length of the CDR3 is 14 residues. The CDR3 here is CASGLAGTTDTQYF. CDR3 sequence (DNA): TGTGCTAGTGGTTTGGCAGGTACCACAGATACGCAGTATTTT. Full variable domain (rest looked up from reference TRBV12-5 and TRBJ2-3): DARVTQTPRHKVTEMGQEVTMRCQPILGHNTVFWYRQTMMQGLELLAYFRNRAPLDDSGMPKDRFSAEMPDATLATLKIQPSEPRDSAVYFCASGLAGTTDTQYFGPGTRLTVL.

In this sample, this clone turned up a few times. The CDR3 region has the DNA TGCAGTGTAGAAGGGGACACTGAAGCTTTCTTT. The encoded protein is CSVEGDTEAFF. The V call is TRBV20-1, the J call TRBJ1-1; possibly TRBD1 for D (5 bases). V dropped 7 bases and J dropped 3 bases, with 9 bases sitting between them. Germline loops: CDR1 DFQATT, CDR2 SNEGSKA (reference sequence). The CDR3 consists of 11 residues.

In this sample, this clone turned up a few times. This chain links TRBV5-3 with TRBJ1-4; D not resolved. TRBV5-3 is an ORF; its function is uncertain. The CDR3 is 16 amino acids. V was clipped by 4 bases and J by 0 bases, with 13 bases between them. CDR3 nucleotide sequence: TGTGCCAGAAGCCGGTGGGCTGCCGCAACTAATGAAAAACTGTTTTTT. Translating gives CARSRWAAATNEKLFF.

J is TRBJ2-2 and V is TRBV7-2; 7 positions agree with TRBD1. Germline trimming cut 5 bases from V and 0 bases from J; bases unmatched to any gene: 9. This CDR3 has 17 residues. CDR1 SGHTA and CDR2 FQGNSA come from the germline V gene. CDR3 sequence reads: CASSALFGTANTGELFF. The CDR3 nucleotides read TGTGCCAGCAGCGCCTTATTCGGGACAGCGAACACCGGGGAGCTGTTTTTT.

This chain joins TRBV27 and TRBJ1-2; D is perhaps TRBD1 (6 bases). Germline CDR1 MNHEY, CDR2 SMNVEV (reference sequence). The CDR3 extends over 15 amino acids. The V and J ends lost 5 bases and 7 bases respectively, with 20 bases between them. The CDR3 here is CASSTTYGTSGGYTF. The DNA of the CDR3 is TGTGCCAGCAGTACAACATATGGGACATCGGGTGGCTACACCTTC.

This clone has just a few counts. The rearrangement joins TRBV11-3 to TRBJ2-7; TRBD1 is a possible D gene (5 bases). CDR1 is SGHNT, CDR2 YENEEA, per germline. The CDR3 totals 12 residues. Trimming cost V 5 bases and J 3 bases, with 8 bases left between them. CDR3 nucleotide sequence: TGTGCCAGCAGCATTGACAGCTACGAGCAGTACTTC. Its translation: CASSIDSYEQYF.

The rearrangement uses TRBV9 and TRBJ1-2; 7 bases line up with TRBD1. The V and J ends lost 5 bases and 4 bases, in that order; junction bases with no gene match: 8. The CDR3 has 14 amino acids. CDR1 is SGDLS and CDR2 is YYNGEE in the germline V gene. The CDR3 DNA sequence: TGTGCCAGCAGTTCGTCGACAGGGTTCTATGGCTACACCTTC. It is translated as CASSSSTGFYGYTF.

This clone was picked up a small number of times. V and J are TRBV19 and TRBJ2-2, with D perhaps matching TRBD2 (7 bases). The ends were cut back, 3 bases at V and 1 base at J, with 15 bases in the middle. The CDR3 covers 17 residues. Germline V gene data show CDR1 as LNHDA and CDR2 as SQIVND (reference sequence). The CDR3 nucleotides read TGTGCCAGTAGTATCGTTGGCGGGGGCCTGAACACCGGGGAGCTGTTTTTT. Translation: CASSIVGGGLNTGELFF.

Here the CDR3 reads CASSVGGTRYNEQFF. Written as DNA, the CDR3 is TGTGCCAGCAGCGTAGGTGGGACTAGATACAATGAGCAGTTCTTC. The V call is TRBV9, the J call TRBJ2-1; 8 nucleotides match TRBD2. In germline, CDR1 is SGDLS, CDR2 YYNGEE. The CDR3 extends over 15 amino acids. With 0 bases clipped from V and 4 bases from J, the junction kept 3 bases outside the gene matches.

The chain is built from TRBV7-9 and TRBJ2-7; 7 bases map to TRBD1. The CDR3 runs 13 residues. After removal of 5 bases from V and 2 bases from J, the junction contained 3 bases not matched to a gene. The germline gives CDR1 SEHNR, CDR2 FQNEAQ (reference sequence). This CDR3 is CASSVQGAYEQYF. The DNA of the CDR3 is TGTGCCAGCAGCGTTCAGGGGGCCTACGAGCAGTACTTC.

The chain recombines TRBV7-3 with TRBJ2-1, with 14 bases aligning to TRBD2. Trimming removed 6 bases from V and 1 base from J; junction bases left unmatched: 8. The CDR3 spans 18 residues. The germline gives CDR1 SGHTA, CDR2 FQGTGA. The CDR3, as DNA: TGTGCCAGCAGTCCCGGACTAGCGGGGGGTCCGTCCTACAATGAGCAGTTCTTC. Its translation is CASSPGLAGGPSYNEQFF.

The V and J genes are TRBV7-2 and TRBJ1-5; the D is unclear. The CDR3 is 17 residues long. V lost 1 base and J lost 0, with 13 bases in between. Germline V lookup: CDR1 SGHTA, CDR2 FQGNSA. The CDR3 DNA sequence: TGTGCCAGCAGCTTAGGCCCGCTAACTTATAGCAATCAGCCCCAGCATTTT. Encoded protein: CASSLGPLTYSNQPQHF.

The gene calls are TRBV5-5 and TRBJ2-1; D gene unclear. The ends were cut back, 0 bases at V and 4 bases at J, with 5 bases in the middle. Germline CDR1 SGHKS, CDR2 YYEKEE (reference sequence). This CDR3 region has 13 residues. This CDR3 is CASSLGAYNEQFF. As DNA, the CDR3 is TGTGCCAGCAGCTTGGGGGCTTACAATGAGCAGTTCTTC.

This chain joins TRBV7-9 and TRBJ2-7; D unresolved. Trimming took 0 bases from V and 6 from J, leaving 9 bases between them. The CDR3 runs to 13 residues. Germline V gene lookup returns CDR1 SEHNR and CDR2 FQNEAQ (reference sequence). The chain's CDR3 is CASSLAVAAEQYF. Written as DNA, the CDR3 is TGTGCCAGCAGCTTAGCTGTAGCCGCCGAGCAGTACTTC.

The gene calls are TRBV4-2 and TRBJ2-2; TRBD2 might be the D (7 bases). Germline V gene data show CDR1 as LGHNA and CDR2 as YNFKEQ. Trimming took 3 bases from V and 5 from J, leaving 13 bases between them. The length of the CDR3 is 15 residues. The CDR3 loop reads CASSQEGGRTGELFF. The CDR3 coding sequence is TGTGCCAGCAGCCAGGAGGGGGGGCGTACCGGGGAGCTGTTTTTT.

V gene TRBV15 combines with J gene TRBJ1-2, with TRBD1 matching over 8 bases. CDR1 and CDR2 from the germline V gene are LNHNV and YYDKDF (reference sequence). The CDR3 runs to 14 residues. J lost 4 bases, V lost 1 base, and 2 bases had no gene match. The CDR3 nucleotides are TGTGCCACCAGCAGAGTCGACAGGGGCTATGGCTACACCTTC. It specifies CATSRVDRGYGYTF.

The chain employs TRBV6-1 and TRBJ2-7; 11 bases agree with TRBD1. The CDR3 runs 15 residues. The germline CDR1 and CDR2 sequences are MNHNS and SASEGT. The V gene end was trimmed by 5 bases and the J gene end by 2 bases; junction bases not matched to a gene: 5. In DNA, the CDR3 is TGTGCCAGCAGTTTGGGGACAGGGGGGCCCTACGAGCAGTACTTC. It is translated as CASSLGTGGPYEQYF.

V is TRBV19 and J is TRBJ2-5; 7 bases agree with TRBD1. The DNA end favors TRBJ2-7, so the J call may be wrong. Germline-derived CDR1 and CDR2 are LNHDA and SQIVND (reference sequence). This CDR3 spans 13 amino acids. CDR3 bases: TGTGCCAGTAGTATAGTCTCAGGGGGCGAGCAGTACTTC. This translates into CASSIVSGGEQYF.

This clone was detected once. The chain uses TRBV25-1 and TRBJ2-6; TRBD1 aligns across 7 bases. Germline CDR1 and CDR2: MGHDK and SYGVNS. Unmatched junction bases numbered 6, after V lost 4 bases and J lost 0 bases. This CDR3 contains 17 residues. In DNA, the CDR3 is TGTGCCAGCAGTGCCCGACAGGGACGCTCTGGGGCCAACGTCCTGACTTTC. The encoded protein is CASSARQGRSGANVLTF. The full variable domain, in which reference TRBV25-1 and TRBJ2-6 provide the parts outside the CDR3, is EADIYQTPRYLVIGTGKKITLECSQTMGHDKMYWYQQDPGMELHLIHYSYGVNSTEKGDLSSESTVSRIRTEHFPLTLESARPSHTSQYLCASSARQGRSGANVLTFGAGSRLTVL.